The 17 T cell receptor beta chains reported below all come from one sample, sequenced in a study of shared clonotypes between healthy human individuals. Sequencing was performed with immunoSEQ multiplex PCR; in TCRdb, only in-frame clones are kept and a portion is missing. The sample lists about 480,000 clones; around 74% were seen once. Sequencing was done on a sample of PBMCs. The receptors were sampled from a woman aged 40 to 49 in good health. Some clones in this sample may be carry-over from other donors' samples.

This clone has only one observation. The CDR3 nucleotides are TGTGCCAGCAGTCCCACTAGAGCAGATACGCAGTATTTT. It specifies CASSPTRADTQYF. This chain connects TRBV6-6 to TRBJ2-3, with TRBD2 as a possible D gene (5 bases). Trimming left V 5 bases short and J 4 bases short, with 10 bases between. Germline-derived CDR1 and CDR2 are MNHNY and SVGAGI (reference sequence). This CDR3 spans 13 amino acids.

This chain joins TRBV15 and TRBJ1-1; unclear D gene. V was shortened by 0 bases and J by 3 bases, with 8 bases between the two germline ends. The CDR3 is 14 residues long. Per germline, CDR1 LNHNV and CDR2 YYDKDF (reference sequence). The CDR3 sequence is CATSRDFTDTEAFF. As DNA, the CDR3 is TGTGCCACCAGCAGAGATTTTACGGACACTGAAGCTTTCTTT.

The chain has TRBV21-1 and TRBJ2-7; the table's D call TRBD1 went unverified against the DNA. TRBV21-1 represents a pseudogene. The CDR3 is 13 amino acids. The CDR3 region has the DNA TGTGCCAGCAGCAAAAGGGACATAGGCGAGCAGTACTTC. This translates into CASSKRDIGEQYF.

Here the CDR3 reads CASSPMGGPTWGYTF. CDR3 DNA: TGTGCCAGCAGCCCCATGGGGGGGCCCACGTGGGGCTACACCTTC. V is TRBV7-2 and J is TRBJ1-2, with a possible D match to TRBD1 (6 bases). V was shortened by 5 bases and J by 8 bases, with 21 bases between the two germline ends. The germline gives CDR1 SGHTA, CDR2 FQGNSA. The length of the CDR3 is 15 residues.

The chain's CDR3 is CASGGQSSYNEQFF. CDR3 bases: TGCGCCAGCGGGGGACAGAGCTCCTACAATGAGCAGTTCTTC. The genes are TRBV5-1 and TRBJ2-1, with 7 bases lining up with TRBD1. The CDR3 extends over 14 amino acids. V lost 7 bases, J lost 0 bases, and 4 bases stayed unmatched. The germline CDR1 and CDR2 sequences are SGHRS and YFSETQ.

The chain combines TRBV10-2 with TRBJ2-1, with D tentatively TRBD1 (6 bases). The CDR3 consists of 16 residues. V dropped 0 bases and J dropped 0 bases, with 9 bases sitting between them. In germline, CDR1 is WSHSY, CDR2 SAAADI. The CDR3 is CASSESDRSSYNEQFF. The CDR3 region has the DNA TGCGCCAGCAGTGAGTCAGACAGGAGCTCCTACAATGAGCAGTTCTTC.

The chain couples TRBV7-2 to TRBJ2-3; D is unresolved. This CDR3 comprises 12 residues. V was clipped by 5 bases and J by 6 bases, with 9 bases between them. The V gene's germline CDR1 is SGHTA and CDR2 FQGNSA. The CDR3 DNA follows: TGTGCCAGCAGCGGTAGGCGCGATACGCAGTATTTT. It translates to CASSGRRDTQYF.

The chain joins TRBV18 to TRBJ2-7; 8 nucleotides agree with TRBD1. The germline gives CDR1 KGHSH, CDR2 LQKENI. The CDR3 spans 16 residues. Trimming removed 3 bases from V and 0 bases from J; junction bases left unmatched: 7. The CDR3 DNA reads TGTGCCAGCTCACCTCTGGACAGGGTGAGCTCCTACGAGCAGTACTTC. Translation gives CASSPLDRVSSYEQYF.

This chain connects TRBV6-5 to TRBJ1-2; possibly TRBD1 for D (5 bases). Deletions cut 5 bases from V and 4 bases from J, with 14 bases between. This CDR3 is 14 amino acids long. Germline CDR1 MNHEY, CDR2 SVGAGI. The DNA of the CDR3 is TGTGCCAGCAGTCCCGGGACCGAGGGCTATGGCTACACCTTC. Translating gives CASSPGTEGYGYTF.

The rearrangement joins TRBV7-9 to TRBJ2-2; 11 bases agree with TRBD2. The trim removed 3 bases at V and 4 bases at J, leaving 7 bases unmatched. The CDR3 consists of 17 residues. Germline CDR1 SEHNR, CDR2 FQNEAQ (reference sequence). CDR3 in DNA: TGTGCCAGCAGCTTCCGTAGACTAGCGGGAAGCACCGGGGAGCTGTTTTTT. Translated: CASSFRRLAGSTGELFF.

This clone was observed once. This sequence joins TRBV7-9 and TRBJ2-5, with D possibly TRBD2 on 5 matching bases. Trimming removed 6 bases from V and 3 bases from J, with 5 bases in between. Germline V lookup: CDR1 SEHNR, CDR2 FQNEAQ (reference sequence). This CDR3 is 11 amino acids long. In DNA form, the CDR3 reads TGTGCCAGCAGTAGCGAAGAGACCCAGTACTTC. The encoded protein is CASSSEETQYF.

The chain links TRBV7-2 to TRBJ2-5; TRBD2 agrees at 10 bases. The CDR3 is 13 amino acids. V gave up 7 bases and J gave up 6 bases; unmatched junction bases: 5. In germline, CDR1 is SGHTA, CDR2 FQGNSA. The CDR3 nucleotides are TGTGCCAGCAAGCGGGAGGGCCGAAAGACCCAGTACTTC. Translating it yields CASKREGRKTQYF.

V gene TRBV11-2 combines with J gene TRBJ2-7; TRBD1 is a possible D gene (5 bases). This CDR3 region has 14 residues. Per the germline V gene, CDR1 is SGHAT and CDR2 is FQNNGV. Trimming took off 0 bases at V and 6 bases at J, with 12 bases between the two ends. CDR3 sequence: CASSLDRAAGEQYF. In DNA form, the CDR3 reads TGTGCCAGCAGCTTAGACAGGGCCGCCGGCGAGCAGTACTTC.

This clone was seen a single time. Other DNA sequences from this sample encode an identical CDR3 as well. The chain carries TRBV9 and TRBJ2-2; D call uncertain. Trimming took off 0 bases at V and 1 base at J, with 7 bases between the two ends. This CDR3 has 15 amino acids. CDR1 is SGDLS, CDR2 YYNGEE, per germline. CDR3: CASSVGSRNTGELFF. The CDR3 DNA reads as TGTGCCAGCAGCGTAGGTAGCAGGAACACCGGGGAGCTGTTTTTT.

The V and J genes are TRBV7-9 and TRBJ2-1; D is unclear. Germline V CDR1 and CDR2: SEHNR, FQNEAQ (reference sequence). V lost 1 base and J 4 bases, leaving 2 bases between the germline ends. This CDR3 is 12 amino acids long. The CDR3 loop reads CASSLVYNEQFF. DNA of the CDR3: TGTGCCAGCAGCTTAGTTTACAATGAGCAGTTCTTC.

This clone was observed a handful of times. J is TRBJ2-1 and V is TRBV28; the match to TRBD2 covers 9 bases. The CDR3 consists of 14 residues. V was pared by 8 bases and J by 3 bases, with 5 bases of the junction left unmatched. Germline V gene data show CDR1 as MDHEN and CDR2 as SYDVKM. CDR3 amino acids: CASGSGRNYNEQFF. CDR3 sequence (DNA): TGTGCCAGCGGAAGCGGGAGGAACTACAATGAGCAGTTCTTC.

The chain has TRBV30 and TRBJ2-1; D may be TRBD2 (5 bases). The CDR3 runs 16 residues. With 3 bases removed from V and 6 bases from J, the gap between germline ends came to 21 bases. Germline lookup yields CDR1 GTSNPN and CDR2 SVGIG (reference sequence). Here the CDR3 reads CAWSGRRRGTGNEQFF. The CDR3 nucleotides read TGTGCCTGGAGCGGTAGGAGGAGAGGAACTGGCAATGAGCAGTTCTTC.